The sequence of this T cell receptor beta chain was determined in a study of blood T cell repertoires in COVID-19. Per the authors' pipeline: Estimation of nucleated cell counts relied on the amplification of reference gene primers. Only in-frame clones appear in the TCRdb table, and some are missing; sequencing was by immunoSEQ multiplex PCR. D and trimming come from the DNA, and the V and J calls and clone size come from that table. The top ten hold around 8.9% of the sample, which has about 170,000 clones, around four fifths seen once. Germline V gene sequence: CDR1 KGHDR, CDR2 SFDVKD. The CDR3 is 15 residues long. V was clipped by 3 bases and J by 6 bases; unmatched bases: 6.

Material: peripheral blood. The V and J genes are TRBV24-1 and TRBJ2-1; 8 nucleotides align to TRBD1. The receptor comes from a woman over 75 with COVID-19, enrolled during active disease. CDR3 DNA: TGTGCCACCAGTGATGCACAGGGGGGTGGCAATGAGCAGTTCTTC. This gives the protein CATSDAQGGGNEQFF.